This T cell receptor beta chain was observed in a study of shared clonotypes between healthy human individuals. For the study at large: The cohort had two women and a few men, ages 18 to 49.

Naive CD8 isolation took CD45RO-negative cells positively selected for CCR7 and excluded terminally differentiated effector memory CD45RA+ cells. Clones were sequenced by immunoSEQ multiplex PCR, and TCRdb holds only the in-frame ones, with some missing. The sample has around 2.1 million clones, just over 90% seen once; the top ten hold around 1.7%. Germline CDR1 reads SGHTA; CDR2 reads FQGTGA. V lost 2 bases, J lost 3 bases, and 14 bases lay in between. There are 16 residues in the CDR3. The sequence came from a man younger than 30 in good health. Some clones in this sample may be carry-over from other donors' samples. The J gene is TRBJ2-4, the V gene TRBV7-3; D may be TRBD1 (5 bases). The sample taken for sequencing was naive CD8+ T cells from PBMCs. The CDR3 region is CASSLQPGWGKNIQYF. CDR3 sequence (DNA): TGTGCCAGCAGCTTACAACCAGGGTGGGGCAAAAACATTCAGTACTTC.